The 14 T cell receptor beta chains given below trace back to one sample, sequenced in a study of T cell responses to AZD1222 COVID-19 vaccine. The protocol was immunoSEQ multiplex PCR, while the TCRdb copy is restricted to in-frame clones and leaves out a portion. The sample consists of approximately 150,000 clones, just over 85% of them appearing once. Sequenced here: peripheral blood, sampled 28 days after the second AZD1222 dose. These receptors were collected from an adult who received the AZD1222 COVID-19 vaccine.

The chain joins TRBV7-9 to TRBJ1-5, with 7 positions matching TRBD1. Germline V gene sequence: CDR1 SEHNR, CDR2 FQNEAQ (reference sequence). Trimming removed 5 bases from V and 2 bases from J; junction bases left unmatched: 3. This CDR3 spans 14 amino acids. Here the CDR3 reads CASSGGTGNQPQHF. CDR3 DNA sequence: TGTGCCAGCAGCGGTGGGACAGGCAATCAGCCCCAGCATTTT.

The rearrangement joins TRBV5-1 to TRBJ2-3; D gene uncertain. There are 14 residues in the CDR3. The germline V gene encodes CDR1 SGHRS and CDR2 YFSETQ. V lost 7 bases and J 2 bases, leaving 14 bases between the germline ends. The CDR3 loop is CASARGGFTDTQYF. DNA of the CDR3: TGCGCCAGCGCCCGAGGTGGGTTCACAGATACGCAGTATTTT. Supplemented by reference TRBV5-1 and TRBJ2-3, the full variable domain reads KAGVTQTPRYLIKTRGQQVTLSCSPISGHRSVSWYQQTPGQGLQFLFEYFSETQRNKGNFPGRFSGRQFSNSRSEMNVSTLELGDSALYLCASARGGFTDTQYFGPGTRLTVL.

CDR3 DNA sequence: TGTGCCAGCAGCCCCCAACAGGGGGCGGTTTCACCCCTCCACTTT. It specifies CASSPQQGAVSPLHF. V gene TRBV7-6 combines with J gene TRBJ1-6, with 9 bases identical to TRBD1. Trimming took 5 bases from V and 9 from J; bases not matched to a gene: 8. From germline, CDR1 is SGHVS and CDR2 FNYEAQ. The CDR3 contains 15 residues.

The chain employs TRBV7-9 and TRBJ2-5; maybe TRBD2 (5 bases). This CDR3 has 18 amino acids. Germline assignment: CDR1 SEHNR and CDR2 FQNEAQ (reference sequence). Trimming took 5 bases from V and 1 from J, leaving 23 bases between them. CDR3 nucleotide sequence: TGTGCCAGCAGCCCTACCCTAACTCCCCAGGACTTCCAAGAGACCCAGTACTTC. Protein product: CASSPTLTPQDFQETQYF.

This chain joins TRBV7-8 and TRBJ2-5; 7 bases agree with TRBD1. Trimming removed 5 bases from V and 2 bases from J; junction bases left unmatched: 5. CDR3 size: 14 residues. Germline assignment: CDR1 SGHVS and CDR2 FQNEAQ. CDR3 DNA: TGTGCCAGCAGCCAGGGGACAGTACAAGAGACCCAGTACTTC. It specifies CASSQGTVQETQYF. Using reference TRBV7-8 and TRBJ2-5 for the parts outside the CDR3, the full variable domain is GAGVSQSPRYKVAKRGQDVALRCDPISGHVSLFWYQQALGQGPEFLTYFQNEAQLDKSGLPSDRFFAERPEGSVSTLKIQRTQQEDSAVYLCASSQGTVQETQYFGPGTRLLVL.

The chain is built from TRBV7-9 and TRBJ1-1; no clear D. This CDR3 has 16 residues. Germline loops: CDR1 SEHNR, CDR2 FQNEAQ (reference sequence). Trimming left V 1 base short and J 1 base short, with 13 bases between. The CDR3 coding sequence is TGTGCCAGCAGCTTAGAAGAATTGGACGGGAACACTGAAGCTTTCTTT. Translating gives CASSLEELDGNTEAFF.

The CDR3 bases are TGTGCCAGCAGCTTAGGAACGGGGGGAATCTATGGCTACACCTTC. Residues: CASSLGTGGIYGYTF. This sequence joins TRBV13 and TRBJ1-2, with D perhaps TRBD1 (5 bases). Trimming took 0 bases from V and 4 from J, leaving 12 bases between them. Germline V gene data show CDR1 as PRHDT and CDR2 as FYEKMQ (reference sequence). The CDR3 spans 15 residues.

The chain recombines TRBV6-5 with TRBJ1-3; unclear D gene. CDR3 length: 10 residues. The germline V and J ends were trimmed by 6 bases and 4 bases, with 1 base remaining between them. Germline V gene data show CDR1 as MNHEY and CDR2 as SVGAGI. CDR3 DNA sequence: TGTGCCAGCAGAGGAAACACCATATATTTT. Translating it yields CASRGNTIYF.

This clone was seen only once. The rearrangement joins TRBV19 to TRBJ2-6, with TRBD1 matching 7 bases. Per germline, CDR1 LNHDA and CDR2 SQIVND (reference sequence). Trimming took 5 bases from V and 0 from J; bases not matched to a gene: 1. This CDR3 contains 15 residues. In DNA, the CDR3 is TGTGCCAGTAGTGGGGACAGCTCTGGGGCCAACGTCCTGACTTTC. It codes for CASSGDSSGANVLTF.

The chain combines TRBV7-9 with TRBJ1-6, with a tentative D call TRBD1 (5 bases). Germline CDR1 reads SEHNR; CDR2 reads FQNEAQ (reference sequence). V lost 1 base and J 9 bases, leaving 10 bases between the germline ends. This CDR3 has 14 residues. In DNA, the CDR3 is TGTGCCAGCAGCTTAGAATCTGGGGGTTCACCCCTCCACTTT. Its protein product is CASSLESGGSPLHF. The full variable domain, completed using reference TRBV7-9 and TRBJ1-6, is DTGVSQNPRHKITKRGQNVTFRCDPISEHNRLYWYRQTLGQGPEFLTYFQNEAQLEKSRLLSDRFSAERPKGSFSTLEIQRTEQGDSAMYLCASSLESGGSPLHFGNGTRLTVT.

J is TRBJ2-2 and V is TRBV5-1; D may be TRBD2 (5 bases). This CDR3 is built from 15 residues. V was cut by 2 bases and J by 4 bases, with 12 bases left in between. Germline V gives CDR1 SGHRS, CDR2 YFSETQ. DNA for the CDR3: TGCGCCAGCAGCTTACGGGGAAGTGGCACCGGGGAGCTGTTTTTT. Its translation: CASSLRGSGTGELFF.

The rearrangement joins TRBV5-6 to TRBJ2-3; weak D call: TRBD2 (5 bases). The V and J ends lost 4 bases and 5 bases respectively, with 8 bases between them. Germline V gives CDR1 SGHDT, CDR2 YYEEEE. The CDR3 runs to 12 residues. Here the CDR3 reads CASSPGGDTQYF. The CDR3 DNA is TGTGCCAGCAGCCCAGGAGGAGATACGCAGTATTTT.

The gene calls are TRBV9 and TRBJ2-7; D is uncertain. From germline, CDR1 is SGDLS and CDR2 YYNGEE. V lost 2 bases and J 0 bases, leaving 15 bases between the germline ends. This CDR3 comprises 16 residues. CDR3 DNA: TGTGCCAGCAGCGTCGGTGCAGGTCAGAGCTCCTACGAGCAGTACTTC. This encodes CASSVGAGQSSYEQYF.

CDR3 protein: CASKLASNYEQYF. In nucleotides, the CDR3 is TGTGCCAGCAAGCTTGCTAGTAACTACGAGCAGTACTTC. The chain recombines TRBV6-5 with TRBJ2-7; D gene uncertain. CDR1 and CDR2 (germline): MNHEY, SVGAGI. Between the trimmed V and J ends, which lost 7 bases and 3 bases, there was a span of 13 bases. The CDR3 spans 13 residues.